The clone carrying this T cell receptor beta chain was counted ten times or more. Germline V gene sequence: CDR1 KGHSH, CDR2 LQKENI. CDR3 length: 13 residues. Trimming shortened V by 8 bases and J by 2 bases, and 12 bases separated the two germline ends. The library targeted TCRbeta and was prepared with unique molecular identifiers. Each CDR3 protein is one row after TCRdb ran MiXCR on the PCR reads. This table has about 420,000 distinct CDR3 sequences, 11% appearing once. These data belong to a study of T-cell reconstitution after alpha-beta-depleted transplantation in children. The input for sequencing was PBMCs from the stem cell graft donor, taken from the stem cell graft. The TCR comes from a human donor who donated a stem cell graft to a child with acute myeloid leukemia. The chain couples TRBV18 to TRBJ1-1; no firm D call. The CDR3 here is CASSPSPNTEAFF. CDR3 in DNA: TGTGCCAGCAGCCCCTCACCCAACACTGAAGCTTTCTTT.